One and the same sample provided the 19 T cell receptor beta chains below, sequenced in a study of molecular identifiers for immune sequencing clone quantification. One entry per CDR3 protein results from TCRdb running MiXCR on the PCR reads. The sample contains hundreds of thousands of distinct CDR3 sequences, around 25% of which appear only once. Sequenced input: naive CD8+ T cells from blood, with Jurkat cell RNA spiked in. Documented subset: FACS-sorted CD8+CD4-CCR7+CD45RA+ naive T cells. Receptors were obtained from a human donor in good health. Some libraries in this study had Jurkat cell RNA spiked in.

Many counts were recorded for this clonotype. The rearrangement joins TRBV5-1 to TRBJ2-1; unclear D gene. Germline CDR1 SGHRS, CDR2 YFSETQ. This CDR3 has 14 amino acids. V was pared by 0 bases and J by 4 bases, with 8 bases between. CDR3 nucleotide sequence: TGCGCCAGCAGCTTGGCAGGTGAATACAATGAGCAGTTCTTC. Encoded protein: CASSLAGEYNEQFF.

This clonotype was detected ten times or more. The V call is TRBV10-3, the J call TRBJ2-7, with D uncertain. CDR1 and CDR2 (germline): ENHRY, SYGVKD. The V end lost 11 bases, the J end lost 4 bases, and 9 bases lay between the germline ends. The CDR3 loop spans 10 amino acids. The CDR3 DNA reads TGTGCCGCCGGATCGTACGAGCAGTACTTC. It translates to CAAGSYEQYF.

This clonotype was found a few times. The chain combines TRBV30 with TRBJ1-5; no clear D. This CDR3 is built from 14 residues. The germline CDR1 and CDR2 sequences are GTSNPN and SVGIG (reference sequence). V was shortened by 0 bases and J by 4 bases, with 10 bases between the two germline ends. The CDR3 nucleotides read TGTGCCTGGAGTGTAGGTTTTGGGAATCAGCCCCAGCATTTT. Its protein product is CAWSVGFGNQPQHF.

This clonotype was picked up many times. CDR3: CASSPRGGGKAFF. For the CDR3, the DNA is TGTGCCAGCAGCCCCCGGGGAGGGGGTAAAGCTTTCTTT. This rearrangement joins TRBV28 to TRBJ1-1, with D maybe TRBD1 (6 bases). The CDR3 has 13 residues. CDR1 is MDHEN and CDR2 is SYDVKM in the germline V gene. V dropped 6 bases and J dropped 9 bases, with 17 bases sitting between them.

This clonotype has a count of ten or more. The chain combines TRBV7-9 with TRBJ1-1, with TRBD1 matching 8 bases. The trim removed 2 bases at V and 5 bases at J, leaving 7 bases unmatched. CDR3 size: 15 residues. Per germline, CDR1 SEHNR and CDR2 FQNEAQ (reference sequence). CDR3 residues: CASSLFQGARTEAFF. CDR3 nucleotide sequence: TGTGCCAGCAGCTTATTTCAGGGGGCAAGGACTGAAGCTTTCTTT. Complete variable domain (other parts from reference TRBV7-9 and TRBJ1-1): DTGVSQNPRHKITKRGQNVTFRCDPISEHNRLYWYRQTLGQGPEFLTYFQNEAQLEKSRLLSDRFSAERPKGSFSTLEIQRTEQGDSAMYLCASSLFQGARTEAFFGQGTRLTVV.

On this clonotype itself: This could be a read error, since a much larger clone is one nucleotide away. This chain joins TRBV29-1 and TRBJ2-2, with 9 positions matching TRBD2. With V trimmed by 4 bases and J by 2 bases, 5 bases remained unmatched. The germline gives CDR1 SQVTM, CDR2 ANQGSEA. This CDR3 region has 15 residues. The CDR3 DNA sequence: TGCAGCGTTGCTGCGGGAGGGGATAACACCGGGGAGCTGTTTTTT. Amino acid sequence: CSVAAGGDNTGELFF.

This clonotype was counted ten times or more. This chain uses TRBV27 with TRBJ2-7; TRBD2 matches at 10 bases. This CDR3 contains 13 residues. The V and J ends lost 6 bases and 4 bases, in that order; junction bases with no gene match: 3. CDR1 and CDR2 (germline): MNHEY, SMNVEV (reference sequence). CDR3 in amino acids: CASSLAGGYEQYF. Here the CDR3 DNA reads TGTGCCAGCAGCTTAGCGGGGGGTTACGAGCAGTACTTC.

Ten or more counts support this clonotype. This CDR3 reads CSVEDFPGGAYGYTF. CDR3 DNA: TGCAGCGTTGAAGATTTCCCAGGGGGAGCCTATGGCTACACCTTC. J is TRBJ1-2 and V is TRBV29-1; 7 bases fit TRBD1. From germline, CDR1 is SQVTM and CDR2 ANQGSEA. The ends lost 0 bases at V and 4 bases at J; junction bases unmatched: 8. This CDR3 has 15 residues.

This clonotype has just a few counts. The gene calls are TRBV20-1 and TRBJ1-2, with no clear D. Deletions cut 0 bases from V and 6 bases from J, with 23 bases between. CDR1 and CDR2 from the germline V gene are DFQATT and SNEGSKA (reference sequence). The CDR3 totals 17 residues. CDR3 protein: CSARDLTRETPFDGYTF. The CDR3 DNA reads as TGCAGTGCTAGAGATCTAACGCGCGAGACACCTTTTGATGGCTACACCTTC.

The chain is built from TRBV28 and TRBJ2-7; maybe TRBD1 (6 bases). Germline loops: CDR1 MDHEN, CDR2 SYDVKM. The CDR3 sequence is 12 residues long. V was pared by 10 bases and J by 2 bases, with 12 bases between. CDR3 region: CATSRGTYEQYF. The CDR3 DNA reads TGTGCCACCAGCAGGGGCACCTACGAGCAGTACTTC.

This clonotype has a handful of counts. The V and J genes are TRBV7-9 and TRBJ2-1, with no clear D. Deletions cut 2 bases from V and 3 bases from J, with 5 bases between. The germline V gene encodes CDR1 SEHNR and CDR2 FQNEAQ (reference sequence). The CDR3 consists of 13 residues. The CDR3 reads CASSLYGYNEQFF. The CDR3 coding sequence is TGTGCCAGCAGCTTATACGGCTACAATGAGCAGTTCTTC.

This clonotype was picked up many times. The chain combines TRBV6-5 with TRBJ1-3, with no clear D. The CDR3 contains 16 residues. With 7 bases removed from V and 0 bases from J, the gap between germline ends came to 16 bases. Germline CDR1 and CDR2: MNHEY and SVGAGI. The CDR3, as DNA: TGTGCCAGCATCGCGATGACTGAAAGCTCTGGAAACACCATATATTTT. This gives the protein CASIAMTESSGNTIYF.

In its sample, this clonotype was seen many times. The V gene is TRBV12-3 or TRBV12-4, the J gene TRBJ2-3; 8 nucleotides match TRBD1. The J segment lost 4 bases and the V segment lost 6 bases, leaving 9 bases of the junction unmatched. The CDR3 has 15 residues. The CDR3 loop reads CASSLFGQGADTQYF. CDR3 bases: TGTGCCAGCAGCCTCTTCGGACAGGGTGCAGATACGCAGTATTTT.

The rearrangement uses TRBV27 and TRBJ2-1; no firm D call. In germline, CDR1 is MNHEY, CDR2 SMNVEV (reference sequence). Deletions cut 1 base from V and 0 bases from J, with 10 bases between. The CDR3 loop spans 16 amino acids. CDR3 nucleotides: TGTGCCAGCAGTTTATTGGTAGCTGGCTCCTACAATGAGCAGTTCTTC. Amino acids: CASSLLVAGSYNEQFF.

This clonotype was recorded a few times. The chain has TRBV23-1 and TRBJ2-2; a weak D match, TRBD1 (5 bases). TRBV23-1 has ORF status, its function being uncertain. The CDR3 contains 16 residues. Trimming shortened V by 5 bases and J by 0 bases, and 13 bases separated the two germline ends. The CDR3, as DNA: TGCGCCAGCAGTGAGCTAGGACAAACGAACACCGGGGAGCTGTTTTTT. It yields the protein CASSELGQTNTGELFF.

This clonotype occurred many times. CDR3 sequence reads: CASSSGQGARGNQPQHF. The CDR3 DNA follows: TGTGCCAGCAGCTCAGGACAGGGGGCTCGAGGCAATCAGCCCCAGCATTTT. The chain carries TRBV7-9 and TRBJ1-5; 11 positions match TRBD1. This CDR3 has 17 amino acids. The V gene's germline CDR1 is SEHNR and CDR2 FQNEAQ (reference sequence). V lost 4 bases and J lost 2; bases outside the gene matches: 7. Supplemented by reference TRBV7-9 and TRBJ1-5, the full variable domain reads DTGVSQNPRHKITKRGQNVTFRCDPISEHNRLYWYRQTLGQGPEFLTYFQNEAQLEKSRLLSDRFSAERPKGSFSTLEIQRTEQGDSAMYLCASSSGQGARGNQPQHFGDGTRLSIL.

This clonotype has only a few counts. The genes are TRBV12-3 or TRBV12-4 and TRBJ2-1; 12 bases match TRBD2. J lost 5 bases, V lost 5 bases, and 10 bases had no gene match. The CDR3 totals 17 residues. In nucleotides, the CDR3 is TGTGCCAGCAGTCTTTTACTCCGGACTAGCGGGGACAATGAGCAGTTCTTC. Translation: CASSLLLRTSGDNEQFF.

This clonotype turned up a few times. One end of the junction fails to match germline, which may point to a read error. The rearrangement joins TRBV5-3 to TRBJ1-1; D may be TRBD1 (6 bases). TRBV5-3 is treated as an ORF (open reading frame) with a function not yet certain. The CDR3 spans 15 residues. The CDR3 reads CASSSGGYLNTEAFF. CDR3 nucleotides: TGTGCCAGCAGCTCCGGGGGCTACCTAAACACTGAAGCTTTCTTT.

A few counts support this clonotype. The chain has TRBV29-1 and TRBJ2-7; tentatively, D is TRBD1 (7 bases). The CDR3 has 13 amino acids. V lost 7 bases, J lost 3 bases, and 16 bases lay in between. Looked up from germline, CDR1 is SQVTM and CDR2 is ANQGSEA. CDR3 in amino acids: CSAQRGDSYEQYF. The CDR3 coding sequence is TGCAGCGCCCAAAGGGGGGACAGCTACGAGCAGTACTTC.